The 13 T cell receptor beta chains below were found in one sample sequenced in a study of cytomegalovirus exposure and HLA in healthy donors. Amplification used 60 Vbeta primers and 13 Jbeta primers. The method was immunoSEQ multiplex PCR; TCRdb's version includes in-frame clones alone and lacks a portion of them. The sample spans about 34,000 clones; the ten largest clones claim 3.4%. What was sequenced was PBMCs. The receptors stem from a woman in her 40s in good health and CMV-seropositive.

V and J are TRBV6-1 and TRBJ1-4; no firm D call. The length of the CDR3 is 18 residues. Germline V lookup: CDR1 MNHNS, CDR2 SASEGT. V shed 0 bases and J shed 2 bases, with 16 bases lying between them. The CDR3 spells CASSEAISGRVTNEKLFF. Here the CDR3 DNA reads TGTGCCAGCAGTGAAGCTATATCGGGGAGGGTGACTAATGAAAAACTGTTTTTT.

The gene calls are TRBV28 and TRBJ2-4; 8 nucleotides line up with TRBD1. The J segment lost 8 bases and the V segment lost 2 bases, leaving 5 bases of the junction unmatched. Looked up from germline, CDR1 is MDHEN and CDR2 is SYDVKM. The CDR3 is 14 amino acids. CDR3 bases: TGTGCCAGCAGTTTAAGGGACAGGCTTTACATTCAGTACTTC. Protein: CASSLRDRLYIQYF.

The chain joins TRBV27 to TRBJ2-1; D not resolved. The CDR3 runs to 17 residues. The V and J ends lost 5 bases and 6 bases respectively, with 23 bases between them. CDR1 and CDR2 from the germline V gene are MNHEY and SMNVEV (reference sequence). DNA of the CDR3: TGTGCCAGCAGTCCGACTGGCGGTCCACGAACGGGCAATGAGCAGTTCTTC. It translates to CASSPTGGPRTGNEQFF.

This chain links TRBV28 with TRBJ1-1; a weak D match, TRBD1 (5 bases). Trimming left V 2 bases short and J 6 bases short, with 13 bases between. The germline gives CDR1 MDHEN, CDR2 SYDVKM. CDR3 length: 14 residues. The CDR3 is CASSLRPGDSEAFF. DNA for the CDR3: TGTGCCAGCAGTTTACGCCCGGGGGATTCTGAAGCTTTCTTT.

V and J are TRBV5-6 and TRBJ2-7, with D possibly TRBD2 on 6 matching bases. In germline, CDR1 is SGHDT, CDR2 YYEEEE. Trimming took off 0 bases at V and 3 bases at J, with 10 bases between the two ends. This CDR3 has 14 amino acids. Here the CDR3 reads CASSLGLDVYEQYF. The CDR3 nucleotides read TGTGCCAGCAGCTTGGGACTAGATGTCTACGAGCAGTACTTC.

V is TRBV29-1 and J is TRBJ1-4; D may be TRBD1 (6 bases). The CDR3 is 13 residues long. Germline lookup yields CDR1 SQVTM and CDR2 ANQGSEA. V was shortened by 7 bases and J by 0 bases, with 9 bases between the two germline ends. The CDR3, as DNA: TGCAGCGCACAGGGAGCAACTAATGAAAAACTGTTTTTT. This gives the protein CSAQGATNEKLFF.

The CDR3 is CASSEGGGPVYGYTF. DNA for the CDR3: TGTGCCAGCAGCGAGGGGGGAGGGCCCGTTTACGGCTACACCTTC. The V gene is TRBV9, the J gene TRBJ1-2; a possible D gene is TRBD1 (6 bases). Between the trimmed V and J ends, which lost 3 bases and 8 bases, there was a span of 20 bases. The CDR3 is 15 residues long. Germline V gives CDR1 SGDLS, CDR2 YYNGEE. The variable domain in full, completed from reference TRBV9 and TRBJ1-2, reads DSGVTQTPKHLITATGQRVTLRCSPRSGDLSVYWYQQSLDQGLQFLIQYYNGEERAKGNILERFSAQQFPDLHSELNLSSLELGDSALYFCASSEGGGPVYGYTFGSGTRLTVV.

The chain uses TRBV20-1 and TRBJ2-5; D not certain. This CDR3 is 11 amino acids long. Trimming stripped 6 bases from V and 5 bases from J, with 10 bases between. The germline V gene encodes CDR1 DFQATT and CDR2 SNEGSKA (reference sequence). The CDR3 reads CSAAAYETQYF. For the CDR3, the DNA is TGCAGTGCCGCAGCGTATGAGACCCAGTACTTC.

The V gene is TRBV6-5, the J gene TRBJ1-1; D remains unclear. With 2 bases removed from V and 2 bases from J, the gap between germline ends came to 9 bases. This CDR3 contains 14 residues. The V gene's germline CDR1 is MNHEY and CDR2 SVGAGI. This CDR3 reads CASSYLGLNTEAFF. In DNA form, the CDR3 reads TGTGCCAGCAGTTACCTCGGACTAAACACTGAAGCTTTCTTT.

The chain joins TRBV19 to TRBJ1-1; 12 nucleotides align to TRBD1. Germline CDR1 and CDR2: LNHDA and SQIVND (reference sequence). J lost 4 bases, V lost 3 bases, and 3 bases had no gene match. The CDR3 covers 15 residues. The CDR3 DNA reads as TGTGCCAGTAGTATTGGGACAGGGGGCATCACTGAAGCTTTCTTT. Its translation: CASSIGTGGITEAFF.

The rearrangement uses TRBV29-1 and TRBJ2-5; no clear D gene. The CDR3 consists of 12 residues. Germline V gene lookup returns CDR1 SQVTM and CDR2 ANQGSEA. With 4 bases removed from V and 4 bases from J, the gap between germline ends came to 10 bases. The CDR3 nucleotides are TGCAGCGTTGCGCAGGCCAGAGAGACCCAGTACTTC. It codes for CSVAQARETQYF. Complete variable domain (other parts from reference TRBV29-1 and TRBJ2-5): SAVISQKPSRDICQRGTSLTIQCQVDSQVTMMFWYRQQPGQSLTLIATANQGSEATYESGFVIDKFPISRPNLTFSTLTVSNMSPEDSSIYLCSVAQARETQYFGPGTRLLVL.

The genes are TRBV6-5 and TRBJ2-7; 7 bases agree with TRBD1. The CDR3 totals 14 residues. Germline V CDR1 and CDR2: MNHEY, SVGAGI. The V and J ends lost 4 bases and 2 bases, in that order; junction bases with no gene match: 5. The CDR3 DNA follows: TGTGCCAGCAGTTCCCCGGGACAGACCTACGAGCAGTACTTC. Its translation is CASSSPGQTYEQYF.

The chain has TRBV4-1 and TRBJ1-2, with D possibly TRBD1 on 6 matching bases. The V end was cut by 1 base, the J end by 4 bases, with 16 bases between. The length of the CDR3 is 16 residues. CDR1 and CDR2 from the germline V gene are MGHRA and YSYEKL. In DNA form, the CDR3 reads TGCGCCAGCAGCCAAGGGGGAGGGGGGGCAGGCTATGGCTACACCTTC. This translates into CASSQGGGGAGYGYTF.